The entry below gives a single T cell receptor (beta chain) sequence along with its context. This sample stems from a study of shared T cell receptors in the human thymus. In germline, CDR1 is LGHNA, CDR2 YNFKEQ. The CDR3 has 15 residues. V gave up 3 bases and J gave up 0 bases, with 9 bases separating them. Profiling relied on immunoSEQ multiplex PCR, and the TCRdb table lists in-frame clones only, not all of them. The data contain about 540,000 clones, approximately 80% of them singletons. These data were likewise used in another study, on human thymus T cells. As reported in that work: During corrective heart surgery, resections were taken, and the thymus tissue came from them.

Material for sequencing was thymocytes. The chain links TRBV4-2 to TRBJ2-1, with D tentatively TRBD1 (6 bases). This TCR was sampled from a boy under three years old with a congenital heart defect. The CDR3 region is CASSHDRSSYNEQFF. CDR3 nucleotides: TGTGCCAGCAGCCATGACAGGAGCTCCTACAATGAGCAGTTCTTC.